Below, 16 T cell receptor beta chains from the same sample are listed, as sequenced in a study of T cell repertoires in cytomegalovirus infection. For these TCRs, the target antigens are not known. Using its own MiXCR run on the reads, TCRdb lists one record per CDR3 protein. Altogether about 470,000 distinct CDR3 sequences are present, 42% being singletons, with the ten largest covering around 45%. Here the sequenced sample was cultured PBMCs, taken from culture after CMV antigen stimulation. The receptors come from a human donor in good health (CMV status not recorded). Some clones in this sample may be carry-over from other donors' samples.

The sample holds a few counts of this clonotype. The chain carries TRBV6-2 or TRBV6-3 and TRBJ2-1; D is uncertain. CDR1 and CDR2 from the germline V gene are MNHEY and SVGEGT. This CDR3 is built from 13 residues. V dropped 2 bases and J dropped 10 bases, with 12 bases sitting between them. CDR3 loop: CASSYGFVREQFF. DNA for the CDR3: TGTGCCAGCAGTTACGGTTTCGTAAGGGAGCAGTTCTTC.

At least ten counts were recorded for this clonotype. The chain recombines TRBV7-2 with TRBJ2-7; D perhaps matches TRBD2 (6 bases). Germline V CDR1 and CDR2: SGHTA, FQGNSA. There are 15 residues in the CDR3. Trimming stripped 0 bases from V and 3 bases from J, with 12 bases between. CDR3 amino acids: CASSLAASDYYEQYF. CDR3 sequence (DNA): TGTGCCAGCAGCTTAGCCGCTAGCGACTACTACGAGCAGTACTTC.

J is TRBJ2-7 and V is TRBV27, with D possibly TRBD1 on 6 matching bases. Between the trimmed V and J ends, which lost 6 bases and 1 base, there was a span of 16 bases. CDR3 length equals 15 residues. Germline CDR1 and CDR2: MNHEY and SMNVEV (reference sequence). CDR3 sequence: CASRPGQSKSYEQYF. The CDR3 DNA sequence: TGTGCCAGCAGACCTGGACAGTCCAAATCCTACGAGCAGTACTTC.

V usage is TRBV25-1 and J usage is TRBJ2-7; D unresolved. Germline loops: CDR1 MGHDK, CDR2 SYGVNS. V gave up 3 bases and J gave up 5 bases, with 11 bases separating them. CDR3 length equals 13 residues. CDR3 loop: CASSEWSGHEQYF. For the CDR3, the DNA is TGTGCCAGCAGTGAGTGGTCCGGCCACGAGCAGTACTTC.

This chain links TRBV2 with TRBJ2-1; 10 bases match TRBD2. This CDR3 is 13 amino acids long. The J segment lost 4 bases and the V segment lost 9 bases, leaving 3 bases of the junction unmatched. The germline V gene has CDR1 SNHLY and CDR2 FYNNEI. CDR3 region: CASFSGGYNEQFF. In DNA, the CDR3 is TGTGCCAGTTTTAGCGGGGGGTACAATGAGCAGTTCTTC. Filled out from reference TRBV2 and TRBJ2-1, the complete variable domain reads EPEVTQTPSHQVTQMGQEVILRCVPISNHLYFYWYRQILGQKVEFLVSFYNNEISEKSEIFDDQFSVERPDGSNFTLKIRSTKLEDSAMYFCASFSGGYNEQFFGPGTRLTVL.

V usage is TRBV12-3 or TRBV12-4 and J usage is TRBJ1-5; D remains ambiguous. Trimming took 2 bases from V and 7 from J, leaving 15 bases between them. The CDR3 covers 15 residues. CDR3 loop: CASSLSRSADQPQHF. CDR3 bases: TGTGCCAGCAGTTTAAGTCGTAGCGCCGACCAGCCCCAGCATTTT.

This clonotype was counted a few times. The rearrangement links TRBV7-9 to TRBJ2-1, with 15 bases identical to TRBD2. V was pared by 6 bases and J by 3 bases, with 6 bases of the junction left unmatched. CDR1 and CDR2 from the germline V gene are SEHNR and FQNEAQ (reference sequence). This CDR3 is 17 amino acids long. CDR3 sequence (DNA): TGTGCCAGCAGGCCGGGACTAGCGGGAGGTGTCTACAATGAGCAGTTCTTC. Translated: CASRPGLAGGVYNEQFF.

This clonotype has just one count. This rearrangement joins TRBV29-1 to TRBJ1-1; possible D gene TRBD1, 6 bases. CDR1 SQVTM and CDR2 ANQGSEA come from the germline V gene. The CDR3 runs to 13 residues. Deletions cut 2 bases from V and 2 bases from J, with 9 bases between. The CDR3 DNA reads TGCAGCGTTGAACAACAGGGAAACACTGAAGCTTTCTTT. Protein: CSVEQQGNTEAFF.

This clonotype was recorded a few times. V and J are TRBV4-1 and TRBJ1-4, with 7 bases fitting TRBD1. Losses at the gene ends were 8 bases for V and 5 bases for J; bases not matched to a gene: 5. There are 13 residues in the CDR3. Germline CDR1 reads MGHRA; CDR2 reads YSYEKL. The CDR3 loop is CASLDRANEKLFF. The CDR3 DNA is TGCGCCAGCCTCGACAGGGCGAATGAAAAACTGTTTTTT.

Many counts were recorded for this clonotype. The J gene is TRBJ2-1, the V gene TRBV7-2; 10 bases fit TRBD2. V shed 6 bases, J shed 2 bases, and the junction held 7 bases outside the gene matches. The CDR3 is 16 residues long. From germline, CDR1 is SGHTA and CDR2 FQGNSA. The CDR3 sequence is CASREIAGGTYNEQFF. CDR3 DNA: TGTGCCAGCAGGGAAATAGCGGGGGGAACCTACAATGAGCAGTTCTTC.

V usage is TRBV5-1 and J usage is TRBJ2-5; the match to TRBD1 covers 8 bases. CDR1 is SGHRS, CDR2 YFSETQ, per germline. V dropped 0 bases and J dropped 5; count of bases not matched to a gene: 9. The CDR3 extends over 16 amino acids. The CDR3 spells CASSLAGTGPGETQYF. In nucleotides, the CDR3 is TGCGCCAGCAGCTTGGCGGGGACAGGTCCGGGGGAGACCCAGTACTTC.

This rearrangement joins TRBV28 to TRBJ1-5, with a tentative D call TRBD1 (5 bases). The germline V gene encodes CDR1 MDHEN and CDR2 SYDVKM. There are 18 residues in the CDR3. V lost 3 bases to trimming and J lost 0 bases, with 18 bases between them. CDR3 sequence reads: CASSLRAGRLYSNQPQHF. DNA for the CDR3: TGTGCCAGCAGTTTGAGGGCAGGGAGACTTTATAGCAATCAGCCCCAGCATTTT.

This chain uses TRBV10-3 with TRBJ1-1; tentatively, D is TRBD1 (5 bases). V lost 8 bases and J 8 bases, leaving 15 bases between the germline ends. CDR3 size: 12 residues. The V gene's germline CDR1 is ENHRY and CDR2 SYGVKD. The CDR3 reads CAIGGEGVEAFF. DNA of the CDR3: TGTGCCATCGGGGGAGAGGGCGTGGAAGCTTTCTTT.

The chain uses TRBV25-1 and TRBJ2-1, with D tentatively TRBD1 (7 bases). Looked up from germline, CDR1 is MGHDK and CDR2 is SYGVNS. Trimming cost V 3 bases and J 7 bases, with 22 bases left between them. There are 17 residues in the CDR3. The CDR3 loop is CASSDYRAGQRRNEQFF. In DNA form, the CDR3 reads TGTGCCAGCAGTGACTATAGGGCGGGACAGAGGAGGAATGAGCAGTTCTTC.

The chain combines TRBV7-9 with TRBJ2-2; a possible D gene is TRBD2 (5 bases). CDR1 is SEHNR, CDR2 FQNEAQ, per germline (reference sequence). The CDR3 has 19 amino acids. The germline V and J ends were trimmed by 4 bases and 1 base, with 22 bases remaining between them. CDR3 DNA sequence: TGTGCCAGCAGCTATCGAGAGCCAAGAACTAGAGTGAACACCGGGGAGCTGTTTTTT. Amino acid sequence: CASSYREPRTRVNTGELFF.

The chain has TRBV19 and TRBJ2-5; D remains ambiguous. The V and J ends lost 1 base and 2 bases respectively, with 5 bases between them. There are 13 residues in the CDR3. Germline loops: CDR1 LNHDA, CDR2 SQIVND (reference sequence). This CDR3 is CASSIAGQETQYF. CDR3 sequence (DNA): TGTGCCAGTAGTATAGCAGGACAAGAGACCCAGTACTTC.